This section outlines one T cell receptor beta chain sequence together with its context. The clone's antigen remains unknown. Per-base qualities were not stored, and no clone one base away is much larger. This record belongs to a study of shared clonotypes between healthy human individuals (dated by TCRdb to the early 2020s). Background on the whole study: A few men and two women, aged 18 to 49 years, made up the cohort. For each donor, CD4 naive and CD4 memory were each run on three plates, CD8 naive on two plates, and CD8 memory on one plate. The study deeply sequenced blood TCR repertoires of five healthy adults to estimate repertoire size and the extent of clonotype sharing between individuals. Libraries were prepared and TCR repertoires were sequenced by different laboratories using diverse techniques, in order to increase sequencing depth and limit assay-specific biases. Per donor, leukapheresis produced somewhere between about 0.94 and 9.5 billion PBMCs.

The CDR3, cysteine through phenylalanine, is 14 amino acids long. The kept DNA is CDR3 alone, 42 bases in frame from the first base. Per the germline V gene, ENHRY is the CDR1 and SYGVKD is the CDR2. A distance of 10 bases separates the germline ends of V and J, which lose 2 bases and 3 bases respectively. Using the deep immunoSEQ assay, multiplex PCR amplified TCR CDR3 regions from genomic DNA. Extracted genomic DNA from each cell subset was spread evenly across all wells of several immunoSEQ 96-well plates, with each plate serving as a replicate. For sorted subsets, approximately 190 ng of genomic DNA, equivalent to around 30,000 T cell genomes, went into each replicate PCR. Purified libraries were quantified with a Qubit 3.0 fluorometer, sized on a Bioanalyzer 2100, and re-quantified with the KAPA Library Quantification kit. A separate single-read 150-cycle Illumina NextSeq 550 flow cell was used to sequence each immunoSEQ 96-well plate. The published analysis was carried out like this. The immunoSEQ output contained only junctional sequences without quality scores, so filtering could not match that applied to full-length reads. Sequences were annotated with PyIR, a Python wrapper for IgBLAST v1.9, and V/J genes and CDR3 were assigned using IMGT germline references. Any read was removed if the V/J assignment was weak (E-value above 1e-6), the CDR3 was missing, or the read contained stop codons, out-of-frame junctions, or ambiguous translated residues. V3J clonotypes were defined as sequences sharing an identical inferred V gene, J gene, and CDR3 amino acid sequence. Percentage overlap between repertoires was calculated by dividing the number of shared unique clonotypes by the size of the smaller repertoire. Richness of each repertoire was evaluated using RTK rarefaction, the Chao1 estimator, and Recon v2.1 estimates of unobserved clonotypes. Generation probabilities were computed with OLGA for all TCRbeta clonotypes obtained by the gDNA method from four donors. The source is immuneACCESS, and TCRdb retained only in-frame sequences with V and J called. Part of the clones is not carried over; for the studies checked, unresolved V genes explain less than half of this, and the remainder is unexplained. V and J calls and clone size are those listed in that table; D and trimming were worked out from the DNA. The sample includes about 120,000 clones, with 68% observed a single time. The top ten constitute 24% of the sample.

What the authors observed across the whole study: Pairwise subsampling indicated that sequencing depth was expected to affect the degree of clonotype sharing among donors. The small number of donors limited the genetic and exposure-history diversity represented. Sampling was restricted to blood, and TCR repertoires in tissues likely differ from the TCR repertoires found in blood. Larger estimated clonotype richness was generally found for naive subsets than for memory subsets. Clonotypes shared by all four sorted-subset donors showed higher generation probabilities than non-shared clonotypes. Rarefaction of sorted-subset datasets indicated incomplete sequencing despite the large sequencing depth. Sharing across a few donors was observed for approximately 5% of naive CD4, 3.5% of naive CD8, 2% to 2.5% of memory CD4, and around 0.4% of memory CD8 clonotypes.

Healthy HIV-negative adults with no recently reported acute infections or vaccinations were included as donors. Every donor was a Caucasian adult living in Nashville, Tennessee, USA. The CD8 memory samples were a combination of magnetically selected CD45RO+ cells and CCR7-negative CD45RA+ effector memory (TemRA) cells. Blood was obtained by leukapheresis, after which PBMCs were separated by Ficoll-Histopaque density gradient centrifugation and cryopreserved in liquid nitrogen vapor phase. Analytical flow cytometry was used to check the purity and quantity of each magnetically sorted T cell population. From each sorted fraction, genomic DNA was isolated and quantified by UV absorbance on a Nanodrop 2000c.

The sequence joins TRBV10-3 to TRBJ1-2; matching of 5 bases hints at TRBD1 as the D gene. The sample was memory CD8+ T cells sorted from blood. The cell subset or site label of this sample denotes: CD45RO+ cells pooled with CCR7-negative TemRA cells. This TCR was sampled from a woman in her 30s in good health. CDR3 loop: CAISETGEHYGYTF. In nucleotides, the sequence is TGTGCCATCAGTGAGACGGGGGAACACTATGGCTACACCTTC.